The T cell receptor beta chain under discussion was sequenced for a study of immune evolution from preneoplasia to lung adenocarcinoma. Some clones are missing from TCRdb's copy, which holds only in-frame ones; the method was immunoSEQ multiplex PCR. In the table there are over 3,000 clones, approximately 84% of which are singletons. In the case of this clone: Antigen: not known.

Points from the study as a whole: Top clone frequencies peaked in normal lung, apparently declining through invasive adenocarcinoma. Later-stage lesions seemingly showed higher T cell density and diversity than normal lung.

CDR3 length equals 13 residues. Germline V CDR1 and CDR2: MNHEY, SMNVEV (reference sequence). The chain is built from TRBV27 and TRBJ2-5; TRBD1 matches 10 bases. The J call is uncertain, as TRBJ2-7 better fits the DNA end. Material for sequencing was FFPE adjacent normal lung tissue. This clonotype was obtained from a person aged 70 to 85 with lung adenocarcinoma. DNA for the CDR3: TGTGCCAGCAGCGGGACAGGGGCGTACGAGCAGTACTTC. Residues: CASSGTGAYEQYF.